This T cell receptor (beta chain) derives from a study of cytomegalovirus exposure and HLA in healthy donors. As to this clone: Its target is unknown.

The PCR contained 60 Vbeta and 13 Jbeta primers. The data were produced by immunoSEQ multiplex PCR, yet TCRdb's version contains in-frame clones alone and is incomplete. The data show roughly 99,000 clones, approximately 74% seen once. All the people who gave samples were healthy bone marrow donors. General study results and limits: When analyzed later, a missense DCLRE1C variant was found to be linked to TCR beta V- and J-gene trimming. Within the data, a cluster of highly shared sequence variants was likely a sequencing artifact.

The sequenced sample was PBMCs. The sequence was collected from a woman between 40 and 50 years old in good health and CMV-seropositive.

Here the CDR3 reads CASGWAYGYTF. CDR3 nucleotides: TGTGCCAGCGGGTGGGCCTATGGCTACACCTTC. The V and J genes are TRBV25-1 and TRBJ1-2; no clear D. CDR1 MGHDK and CDR2 SYGVNS come from the germline V gene. V gave up 8 bases and J gave up 4 bases, with 8 bases separating them. The CDR3 sequence is 11 residues long.